One and the same sample provided the 2 T cell receptor beta chains below, sequenced in a study of blood T cell repertoires in COVID-19. The assay was immunoSEQ multiplex PCR, and TCRdb's table has in-frame clones only and misses some. The profile shows fewer than 250,000 clones, around 86% of them singletons. Sequences were obtained from peripheral blood. The receptors derive from a woman of 80 years or more with COVID-19, enrolled during active disease.

V is TRBV12-3 or TRBV12-4 and J is TRBJ2-5; D is undetermined. This CDR3 region has 13 residues. Trimming cost V 4 bases and J 5 bases, with 11 bases left between them. Here the CDR3 DNA reads TGTGCCAGCAGTTCATACAATGTGGAGACCCAGTACTTC. Amino acids: CASSSYNVETQYF.

In nucleotides, the CDR3 is TGTGCCAGCACAACGAAACAGGGCCTAACCTACGAGCAGTACTTC. This gives the protein CASTTKQGLTYEQYF. The chain is built from TRBV5-4 and TRBJ2-7; D might be TRBD1 (6 bases). Germline V gene sequence: CDR1 SGHNT, CDR2 YYREEE (reference sequence). The V end lost 6 bases, the J end lost 2 bases, and 18 bases lay between the germline ends. This CDR3 has 15 residues. Full variable domain (outside the CDR3, taken from reference TRBV5-4 and TRBJ2-7): ETGVTQSPTHLIKTRGQQVTLRCSSQSGHNTVSWYQQALGQGPQFIFQYYREEENGRGNFPPRFSGLQFPNYSSELNVNALELDDSALYLCASTTKQGLTYEQYFGPGTRLTVT.